The present TCR beta chain was sequenced within a study of neoadjuvant anti-PD-1 for oral cavity cancer. Overall study context: Non-progressing patients received a fourth nivolumab dose near day 43, then surgery on days 50-56.

The protocol was immunoSEQ multiplex PCR, while the TCRdb copy is restricted to in-frame clones and leaves out a portion. The data show tens of thousands of clones, roughly 80% seen once. Germline V lookup: CDR1 SNHLY, CDR2 FYNNEI. CDR3 length: 14 residues. The J segment lost 4 bases and the V segment lost 6 bases, leaving 4 bases of the junction unmatched. The chain links TRBV2 to TRBJ1-2; 11 bases are a match to TRBD1. The sequence was obtained from a person aged 40 to 85 with oral cavity squamous cell carcinoma. The sample in question was PBMCs, obtained before nivolumab (anti-PD-1) treatment. The CDR3 DNA reads as TGTGCCAGCAGCTACGGGACAGGGGGCTATGGCTACACCTTC. Translating gives CASSYGTGGYGYTF.